This T cell receptor (beta chain) stems from a study of T cell responses to AZD1222 COVID-19 vaccine (dated by TCRdb to the early 2020s). In the study overall: Because spike-specific TCR depth and breadth did not differ between the two schedules, AZD1222 recipients who got a second dose at roughly 4 weeks were pooled with those who got a second dose at roughly 12 weeks. A total of about 250 trial participants underwent TCR sequencing, of whom about 200 had received two doses of AZD1222 and approximately 26 had received two doses of the MenACWY control vaccine. Trial participants were enrolled by age into subgroups of 18-55, 56-69 and 70-plus years, and about 150, 27 and 61 TCR-sequenced participants, respectively, were included in these subgroups. The investigation overall reported the following: Because no day 14 peak-response samples were available, the repertoires could be characterized only after the peak T cell response. Reportedly, almost half of the unique spike-specific TCRs recognized epitopes lying outside the regions that are mutated in the B.1.351 and B.1.1.7 variants. Participants were mostly white British and included more females than males, and it was suggested by the authors that clonal diversity may have been underestimated. Only five to seven AZD1222 recipients were SARS-CoV-2 seropositive at baseline, limiting conclusions about previously exposed vaccinees. Spike-specific TCR breadth and depth rose significantly after two AZD1222 doses compared with day 0 and with MenACWY recipients. Vaccine-associated CD4 TCRs spanned the whole spike protein, with dominant responses in regions 160-218 and 743-854. The 56-69-year group was small, and its depth increase did not reach significance, likely because of low power.

The CDR3 regions of human TCRbeta chains were analyzed by immunosequencing. The paper's processing steps were these. TCRs in the repertoires were matched against a reference library of SARS-CoV-2-specific TCRs that had been generated with the MIRA antigen-specificity platform. Breadth was defined as the fraction of unique TCRs that were SARS-CoV-2-associated, and depth was defined as the fraction of total T cells that were SARS-CoV-2-associated. Using the MIRA data, every spike-specific TCR was mapped to the spike region that the TCR reacted to and assigned to either a CD4 or a CD8 class. Log10-transformed breadth and depth values were compared by one-way ANOVA with Sidak's multiple comparisons tests. Entries here come from immuneACCESS through TCRdb and include only in-frame sequences with V and J called. Some clones fail to appear in such tables; in the studies checked, an unresolved V gene covers under half of the shortfall, and the cause of the remainder is unknown. Clone size and the V and J calls come from that table; the DNA yielded D and trimming. The sample data list 85,000 to 100,000 clones, and 80% to 90% of these were observed just once. The ten largest clones capture roughly 6.3% of the sample.

Including cysteine and phenylalanine, the CDR3 has 18 amino acids. Solely the CDR3 DNA is kept, with 54 bases framed from the first base. According to the germline V gene, CDR1 reads MNHEY and CDR2 reads SVGEGT. Clipping removes 0 bases from V and 4 bases from J, with 12 as the unmatched junction base count. A remark on this clone: This receptor's antigen is unknown. No quality values exist for individual bases; no much larger clone is one base distant.

The time point label on this specimen signifies: baseline before first vaccination. Vaccinee samples came from UK trials COV001 and COV002, including a single-blind randomized controlled phase 2/3 trial of AZD1222 (ChAdOx1 nCoV-19) in healthy adults. For TCRbeta chain sequencing, PBMC samples from trial participants were taken at day 0 and at day 28 after the second dose. The sample in question was peripheral blood, obtained on day 0 of AZD1222 vaccination. The clonotype comes from an adult in good health. The chain links TRBV6-2 or TRBV6-3 with TRBJ2-7; the junction holds 10 bases that match TRBD2. The DNA sequence reads TGTGCCAGCAGTTACTCGGCGGGGGCTAGCGGGAGATTGTACGAGCAGTACTTC. Its coded protein is CASSYSAGASGRLYEQYF.